This TCR beta chain is drawn from a study of T cell repertoires in cytomegalovirus infection. Study in general: Public signatures in TCR beta pointed to CMV infection and matching HLA type.

Using its own MiXCR run on the reads, TCRdb lists one record per CDR3 protein. The sample lists around 740,000 distinct CDR3 sequences, less than 40% seen once, with more than 2.5% in the top ten. As for this clonotype: Its antigen is as yet unknown.

Study outcomes and limitations: HLA-C-restricted CMV clonotypes gave the most frequent clonotype in two of eight donors. Based on cumulative public TCR beta family frequency, carriers of CMV plus the relevant HLA were identified.

Germline V gene data show CDR1 as DFQATT and CDR2 as SNEGSKA (reference sequence). Trimming took off 3 bases at V and 3 bases at J, with 6 bases between the two ends. This CDR3 comprises 11 residues. The clonotype comes from a human donor in good health (CMV status not recorded). Some clones in this sample may be carry-over from other donors' samples. The rearrangement links TRBV20-1 to TRBJ2-7, with TRBD2 as a possible D gene (6 bases). Input material: PBMCs. CDR3 region: CSASGSYEQYF. The CDR3 region has the DNA TGCAGTGCTAGCGGGAGCTACGAGCAGTACTTC.